This T cell receptor (beta chain) stems from a study of OX40 agonist ivuxolimab in advanced cancers. Findings and limits, study-wide: Blood T cells, both CD4+ and CD8+, expanded clonally by week 6 at 0.1 to 3.0 mg/kg. The authors did not determine the antigen specificity of the expanded peripheral T cells.

The data were produced by immunoSEQ multiplex PCR, yet TCRdb's version contains in-frame clones alone and is incomplete. Among about 70,000 clones listed, 85% were seen once. Of note for this clone: The antigen remains undetermined.

The germline CDR1 and CDR2 sequences are SGHRS and YFSETQ. The CDR3 has 14 amino acids. The V and J ends lost 3 bases and 4 bases respectively, with 13 bases between them. Here the sequenced sample was CD4+ or CD8+ T cells sorted from blood, taken in a trial of the OX40 agonist ivuxolimab. The chain joins TRBV5-1 to TRBJ2-5, with D perhaps given as TRBD1 or TRBD2 (5 bases each). The sequence derives from an adult with an advanced solid tumor such as melanoma, head and neck, liver or kidney cancer. DNA for the CDR3: TGCGCCAGCAGCTCGGGGACCCTTGTAGAGACCCAGTACTTC. As protein: CASSSGTLVETQYF.